This T cell receptor (beta chain) was identified in a study of shared clonotypes between healthy human individuals. TCRdb's table, derived via immunoSEQ multiplex PCR, lists solely in-frame clones and lacks some. The profile shows roughly 520,000 clones, 95% to 97% of them singletons. Germline V CDR1 and CDR2: SNHLY, FYNNEI. This CDR3 is built from 15 residues. The V gene lost 3 bases and the J gene lost 3 bases, with 11 bases spanning the gap. The material sequenced was naive CD4+ T cells sorted from blood. Subset: CD45RA+ positively selected. The V call is TRBV2, the J call TRBJ2-2; D not resolved. This TCR came from a woman between 25 and 40 years old in good health. Written as DNA, the CDR3 is TGTGCCAGCAGTGAGTTAGACACGGACACCGGGGAGCTGTTTTTT. Amino acids: CASSELDTDTGELFF. The whole variable domain, remainder taken from reference TRBV2 and TRBJ2-2, is EPEVTQTPSHQVTQMGQEVILRCVPISNHLYFYWYRQILGQKVEFLVSFYNNEISEKSEIFDDQFSVERPDGSNFTLKIRSTKLEDSAMYFCASSELDTDTGELFFGEGSRLTVL.